These T cell receptor beta chains were read from a single sample in a study of T cells in narcolepsy. This table comes from immunoSEQ multiplex PCR, and its TCRdb copy is limited to in-frame clones, with some not included. Of tens of thousands of clones in the sample, approximately 80% were seen once. Sequencing was carried out using memory (CD45RA-) CD4+ T cells from blood. The receptor source for this set is a human donor in good health. Each CDR3 is given with its conserved first and last residue. D genes are given only for firm matches. Clone size is not always given. Where it is, it says once, few, many or a class for expanded clones.

d_gene	j_gene	v_gene	abundance	CDR3nt	CDR3aa
TRBD2	TRBJ2-3	TRBV5-1	.	TGCGCCAGCAGCTTGGGGACTAGCGGGTCTAGCACAGATACGCAGTATTTT	CASSLGTSGSSTDTQYF
.	TRBJ2-6	TRBV6-5	.	TGTGCCAGCAGTTACTCTAGGGCTGGGGCCAACGTCCTGACTTTC	CASSYSRAGANVLTF
TRBD1	TRBJ1-2	TRBV6-5	.	TGTGCCATACAGGGGGCGCGACCGGGCAGGGATGGCTACACCTTC	CAIQGARPGRDGYTF
.	TRBJ2-5	TRBV7-2	.	TGTGCCAGCAGCTTAGGGGGGGCCCACACCGGAGAGACCCAGTACTTC	CASSLGGAHTGETQYF
.	TRBJ2-5	TRBV4-1	.	TGCGCCAGCAGCCAAGATCGGGGCGGCCAAGAGACCCAGTACTTC	CASSQDRGGQETQYF
TRBD2	TRBJ2-3	TRBV10-2	.	TGCGCCAGCAGTGAAACGGGGACTAGCGGGGGCACAGATACGCAGTATTTT	CASSETGTSGGTDTQYF
.	TRBJ2-3	TRBV7-3	once	TGTGCCAGCAGCCCTCAGGGAGATACGCAGTATTTT	CASSPQGDTQYF
TRBD1	TRBJ1-4	TRBV6-1	.	TGTGCCAGCAGTGATCGTGGGACAGGGACTAATGAAAAACTGTTTTTT	CASSDRGTGTNEKLFF
TRBD1	TRBJ1-4	TRBV9	.	TGTGCCAGCAGCGCGGACAGGGACGAAGCAACTAATGAAAAACTGTTTTTT	CASSADRDEATNEKLFF
.	TRBJ2-3	TRBV5-1	.	TGCGCCAGCAGCTTAGAGGGCCAGGGAACAGATACGCAGTATTTT	CASSLEGQGTDTQYF
.	TRBJ1-6	TRBV13	.	TGTGCCAGCAGCTTGCTCGCGGGGAAGAATTCACCCCTCCACTTT	CASSLLAGKNSPLHF
.	TRBJ2-7	TRBV18	.	TGTGCCAGCTCACCACCGGCAGGGGTAAGCTACGAGCAGTACTTC	CASSPPAGVSYEQYF
TRBD1	TRBJ2-7	TRBV27	.	TGTGCCAGCAGTCCATACGGGACAGCCAGATACGAGCAGTACTTC	CASSPYGTARYEQYF
.	TRBJ2-5	TRBV5-4	.	TGTGCCAGCAGCTTGAATGGCGAGAGGGGAGAGACCCAGTACTTC	CASSLNGERGETQYF
TRBD1	TRBJ2-2	TRBV2	.	TGTGCCACCGGACAGGACACCGGGGAGCTGCTTTTT	CATGQDTGELLF
TRBD2	TRBJ2-7	TRBV20-1	.	TGCAGTGCGGGGGGGTCTCGGCAGTACTTC	CSAGGSRQYF
TRBD2	TRBJ2-3	TRBV4-1	.	TGCGCCAGCAGCCAAGATTCGGGGACTAGGGCCTCGGATACGCAGTATTTT	CASSQDSGTRASDTQYF
.	TRBJ2-1	TRBV7-2	.	TGTGCCAGCAGCTTAGACTGGAACGATGAGCAGTTCTTC	CASSLDWNDEQFF
.	TRBJ2-3	TRBV4-1	.	TGCGCCAGCAGCCAAGGAGCGAGGAATACGCAGTATTTT	CASSQGARNTQYF
TRBD1	TRBJ1-3	TRBV19	.	TGTGCCAGTAGTATAGGCCGGGACAGTATTGGAAACACCATATATTTT	CASSIGRDSIGNTIYF
TRBD2	TRBJ2-3	TRBV7-9	.	TGTGCCAGCAGCCCCGGGACTAGCGGTTTCACAGATACGCAGTATTTT	CASSPGTSGFTDTQYF
.	TRBJ2-4	TRBV15	few	TGTGCCACCAGCACTCCAGGGAGGGGGGGAAGGGACATTCAGTACTTC	CATSTPGRGGRDIQYF
TRBD2	TRBJ2-1	TRBV6-1	.	TGTGCCAGCAGAGACACTAGCGGACGATCACAGTTCTTC	CASRDTSGRSQFF
.	TRBJ2-1	TRBV5-1	.	TGCGCCAGCAGCCTAGGGGGTCTCCAGTTCTTC	CASSLGGLQFF
.	TRBJ1-4	TRBV13	.	TGTGCCAGCAGCACAACAGGGAGTGCTAATGAAAAACTGTTTTTT	CASSTTGSANEKLFF
TRBD2	TRBJ2-5	TRBV29-1	.	TGCAGCGTTGGGGAGGGAGGGCGCAGGGAGACCCAGTACTTC	CSVGEGGRRETQYF
.	TRBJ1-4	TRBV14	.	TGTGCCAGCAGCCAAGAGAACATACGTTTCGGTAATGAAAAACTGTTTTTT	CASSQENIRFGNEKLFF
.	TRBJ2-6	TRBV5-4	.	TGTGCCAGCAGCTTGGACCTCTCTGGGGCCAACGTCCTGACTTTC	CASSLDLSGANVLTF
.	TRBJ2-7	TRBV9	few	TGTGCCAGCAGCGTAGGGTTTGGCGAGCAGTACTTC	CASSVGFGEQYF
TRBD2	TRBJ2-1	TRBV14	.	TGTGCCAGCGGTTCTAGCGGGGGGGCCGGGAATGAGCAGTTCTTC	CASGSSGGAGNEQFF
.	TRBJ1-2	TRBV29-1	few	TGCACCGACGTACCAGGGGATCTGGGTGGCTACACCTTC	CTDVPGDLGGYTF
.	TRBJ1-2	TRBV19	.	TGTGCCAGTTCCAGGGTTGGGGGAAGATATGGCTACACCTTC	CASSRVGGRYGYTF
.	TRBJ1-6	TRBV4-3	.	TGCGCCAGCAGCCAAGCCACCAATAATTCACCCCTCCACTTT	CASSQATNNSPLHF
TRBD2	TRBJ2-1	TRBV4-2	.	TGTGCCAGCAGCCAAGATCTGAGCGGGGGGGCGGATGAGCAGTTCTTC	CASSQDLSGGADEQFF
.	TRBJ1-3	TRBV5-1	.	TGCGCCAGCAGCTTGGCGGGGGAAGGAAACACCATATATTTT	CASSLAGEGNTIYF
.	TRBJ2-7	TRBV6-1	few	TGTGCCAGCAGTGTGGGGCTCTCCTACGAGCAGTACTTC	CASSVGLSYEQYF
TRBD2	TRBJ2-5	TRBV7-2	.	TGTGCCAGCAGCCCTACTAGCGGGGGGCCGAAGACCCAGTACTTC	CASSPTSGGPKTQYF
TRBD1	TRBJ1-6	TRBV12-5	.	TGTGCTAGTGGTTTGGGGTCGGGACAGAATTCACCCCTCCACTTT	CASGLGSGQNSPLHF
TRBD1	TRBJ1-5	TRBV11-2	.	TGTGCCAGCAGCTACAGGGGAGGCCAGCCCCAGCATTTT	CASSYRGGQPQHF
TRBD2	TRBJ2-7	TRBV6-5	few	TGTGCCAGCAGTGCCCCGGGACTACCCTACGAGCAGTACTTC	CASSAPGLPYEQYF
.	TRBJ2-7	TRBV5-4	few	TGTGCCAGCAGCGATGAGGGGGGGGCCTCCTACGAGCAGTACTTC	CASSDEGGASYEQYF
.	TRBJ1-1	TRBV6-1	.	TGTGCCAGTCTTACAGGTGTCACTGAAGCTTTCTTT	CASLTGVTEAFF
.	TRBJ2-7	TRBV7-2	.	TGTGCCAGCAGCTTATGGGGGCTCGGCGAGCAGTACTTC	CASSLWGLGEQYF
TRBD1	TRBJ1-5	TRBV6-5	.	TGTGCCAGCAGTGACAGGGGAGTTCGGCCCCAGCATTTT	CASSDRGVRPQHF
.	TRBJ2-2	TRBV6-1	.	TGTGCCAGCAGCTTCCAGGGGGGCAAGGCCGGGGAGCTGTTTTTT	CASSFQGGKAGELFF
.	TRBJ1-5	TRBV6-1	.	TGTGCCAGCAGTGGCTGGGGGGGGAAAGAGCCCCAGCATTTT	CASSGWGGKEPQHF
.	TRBJ1-3	TRBV19	few	TGTGCCAGTAGCCCGTCGAACGGAAACACCATATATTTT	CASSPSNGNTIYF
TRBD1	TRBJ2-4	TRBV5-1	.	TGCGCCAGCAGCTTGGCCGGGGGACAGGGCTTAAACATTCAGTACTTC	CASSLAGGQGLNIQYF
.	TRBJ1-2	TRBV18	.	TGTGCCAGCTCACCCGCACAGGGCAGCTATGGCTACACCTTC	CASSPAQGSYGYTF
.	TRBJ2-7	TRBV25-1	.	TGTGCCAGCAGTGGGCCGGGTCCAAGACGCTACGAGCAGTACTTC	CASSGPGPRRYEQYF
.	TRBJ2-3	TRBV5-8	few	TGTGCCAGCAGGTCCACGGGGGCCGGGGATACGCAGTATTTT	CASRSTGAGDTQYF
.	TRBJ1-6	TRBV2	.	TGTGCCAGCCGGCCAGGAGACCCTTCACCCCTCCACTTT	CASRPGDPSPLHF
.	TRBJ2-5	TRBV6-5	.	TGTGCCAGCAGTTCCGGACGGATGGGGACGGAGGCCCAGTACTTC	CASSSGRMGTEAQYF
.	TRBJ1-1	TRBV5-6	.	TGTGCCAGCAGCGCTCAGGGACCCGGGGGCACTGAAGCTTTCTTT	CASSAQGPGGTEAFF
TRBD1	TRBJ2-7	TRBV7-2	.	TGTGCCAGCAGCTTAGCGGCGGGACAGGATGTCGAGCAGTACTTC	CASSLAAGQDVEQYF
TRBD2	TRBJ2-1	TRBV6-5	.	TGTGCCAGCGGGCCTAGCGGGGGCTATGAGCAGTTCTTC	CASGPSGGYEQFF
TRBD2	TRBJ2-3	TRBV6-1	.	TGTGCCAGCAGTGGGTTAGCGGGAACTAGCACAGATACGCAGTATTTT	CASSGLAGTSTDTQYF